The table lists the clone carrying this T cell receptor (beta chain) with many counts. Its antigen is as yet unknown. This CDR3 spans 15 amino acids. With 2 bases removed from V and 5 bases from J, the gap between germline ends came to 10 bases. CDR1 is ENHRY and CDR2 is SYGVKD in the germline V gene. Unique molecular identifiers were incorporated during preparation of the TCRbeta library. Via MiXCR, TCRdb re-called the PCR reads, giving one row per CDR3 protein. The table records about 17,000 distinct CDR3 sequences, approximately 5.3% of them present only once. This sample is part of a study of T-cell reconstitution after alpha-beta-depleted transplantation in children. Whole-study findings and limits: Where alpha-beta T cells came from about two months after transplant was reportedly several hundred expanded graft clones. T-cell counts and diversity were attributed mostly to newly produced T cells one year after transplant.

The sample in question was PBMCs, obtained before TCRalphabeta/CD19-depleted stem cell transplant. The V call is TRBV10-3, the J call TRBJ2-6; D not resolved. The receptor was isolated from a boy aged 5-17 years with acute lymphoblastic leukemia, due to receive a stem cell transplant. The CDR3 nucleotides read TGTGCCATCAGTGAGCCCGTTGGCAGGGCCAACGTCCTGACTTTC. Protein sequence: CAISEPVGRANVLTF.